This TCR beta chain was captured in a study of blood T cell repertoires in COVID-19. About the study: Whether acute or convalescent, the COVID-19 samples came from the United States, Italy and Spain.

The CDR3 covers 16 residues. V was pared by 0 bases and J by 4 bases, with 15 bases between. Germline CDR1 is SGHTA and CDR2 is FQGNSA. This clone was counted only a few times. Clones were sequenced by immunoSEQ multiplex PCR, and TCRdb holds only the in-frame ones, with some missing. The data contain some 200,000 clones, around 90% of them singletons. The sequenced sample consisted of PBMCs or T cells enriched from blood (not recorded which). The chain joins TRBV7-2 to TRBJ2-5; TRBD1 might be the D (6 bases). This sequence originates from a woman between 25 and 40 years old who had recovered from COVID-19. CDR3: CASSLAGAGSRETQYF. In nucleotides, the CDR3 is TGTGCCAGCAGCTTAGCGGGGGCAGGGAGCCGAGAGACCCAGTACTTC.